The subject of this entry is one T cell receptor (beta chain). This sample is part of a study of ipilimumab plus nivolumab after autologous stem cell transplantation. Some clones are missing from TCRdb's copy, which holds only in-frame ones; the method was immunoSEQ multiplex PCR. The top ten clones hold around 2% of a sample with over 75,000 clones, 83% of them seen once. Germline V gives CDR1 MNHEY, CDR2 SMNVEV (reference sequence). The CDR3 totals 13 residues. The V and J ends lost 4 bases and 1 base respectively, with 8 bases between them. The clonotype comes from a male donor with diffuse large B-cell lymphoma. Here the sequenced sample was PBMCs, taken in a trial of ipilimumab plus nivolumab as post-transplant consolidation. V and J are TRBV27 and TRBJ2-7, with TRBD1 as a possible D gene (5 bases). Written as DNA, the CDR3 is TGTGCCAGCAGTTCGACAGTGTCCTACGAGCAGTACTTC. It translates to CASSSTVSYEQYF.